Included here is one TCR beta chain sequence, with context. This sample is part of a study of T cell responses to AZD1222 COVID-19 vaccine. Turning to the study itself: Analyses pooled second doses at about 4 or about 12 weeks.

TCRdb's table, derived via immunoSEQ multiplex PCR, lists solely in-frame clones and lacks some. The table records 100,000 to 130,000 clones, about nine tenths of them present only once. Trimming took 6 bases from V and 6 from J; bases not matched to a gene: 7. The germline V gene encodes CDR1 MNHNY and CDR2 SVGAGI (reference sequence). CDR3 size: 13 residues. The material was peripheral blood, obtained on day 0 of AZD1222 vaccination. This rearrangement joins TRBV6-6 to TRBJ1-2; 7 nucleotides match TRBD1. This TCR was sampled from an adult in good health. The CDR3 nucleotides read TGTGCCAGCAGCGACAGGGAAGTGGATGGCTACACCTTC. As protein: CASSDREVDGYTF.